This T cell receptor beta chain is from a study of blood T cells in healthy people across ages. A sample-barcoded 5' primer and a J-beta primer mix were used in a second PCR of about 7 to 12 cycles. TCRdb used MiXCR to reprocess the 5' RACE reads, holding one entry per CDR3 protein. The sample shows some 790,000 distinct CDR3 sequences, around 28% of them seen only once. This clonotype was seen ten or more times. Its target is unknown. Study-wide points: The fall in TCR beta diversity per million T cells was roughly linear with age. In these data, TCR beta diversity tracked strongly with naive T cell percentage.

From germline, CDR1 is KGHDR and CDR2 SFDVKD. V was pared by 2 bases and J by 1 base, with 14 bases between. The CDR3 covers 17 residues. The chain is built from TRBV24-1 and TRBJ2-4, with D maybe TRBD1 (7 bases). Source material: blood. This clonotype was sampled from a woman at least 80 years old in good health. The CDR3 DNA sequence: TGTGCCACCAGTGATTCTCGACAGGGACTTGCCAAAAACATTCAGTACTTC. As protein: CATSDSRQGLAKNIQYF.